Given below is one T cell receptor beta chain in context. The data were obtained in a study of shared clonotypes between healthy human individuals. Germline V CDR1 and CDR2: MNHNS, SASEGT. The CDR3 loop spans 15 amino acids. After removal of 7 bases from V and 4 bases from J, the junction contained 8 bases not matched to a gene. The assay was immunoSEQ multiplex PCR, and TCRdb's table has in-frame clones only and misses some. This table holds roughly 200,000 clones, 65% to 80% found once. The source is a man aged 30-40 years in good health. The V call is TRBV6-1, the J call TRBJ2-5; 11 bases match TRBD2. Sequenced input: memory CD4+ T cells sorted from blood. Subset: CD45RA-negative fraction. CDR3 DNA: TGTGCCAGCATCGGCAACGGACTAGCGGGAGAGACCCAGTACTTC. It specifies CASIGNGLAGETQYF.